Each of the 8 T cell receptor beta chains below was sequenced from the same sample in a study of cytomegalovirus exposure and HLA in healthy donors. The PCR employed 60 Vbeta primers together with 13 Jbeta primers. Profiled with immunoSEQ multiplex PCR; TCRdb holds only in-frame clones, not every one. The repertoire has 150,000 to 200,000 clones, around 68% of them found once; the top ten carry about 2.9%. Sequencing was done on a sample of PBMCs. Every receptor here comes from a woman aged 40-49 years in good health and CMV-seropositive.

The chain links TRBV19 to TRBJ1-4; possibly TRBD1 for D (5 bases). CDR3 length: 14 amino acids. Germline-derived CDR1 and CDR2 are LNHDA and SQIVND (reference sequence). The germline V and J ends were trimmed by 8 bases and 7 bases, with 17 bases remaining between them. The chain's CDR3 is CASSTAGSAEKLFF. The CDR3 region has the DNA TGTGCCAGTTCCACGGCAGGGTCCGCTGAAAAACTGTTTTTT.

A few counts support this clone. The chain carries TRBV15 and TRBJ1-1, with D possibly matching TRBD1 (5 bases). Trimming pared 0 bases from V and 8 bases from J, leaving 10 bases between. The CDR3 covers 13 residues. In germline, CDR1 is LNHNV, CDR2 YYDKDF (reference sequence). CDR3: CATSREVGAEAFF. CDR3 in DNA: TGTGCCACCAGCAGAGAGGTTGGGGCAGAAGCTTTCTTT.

CDR3 sequence: CASSPGGSDTIYF. DNA for the CDR3: TGTGCCAGCAGCCCGGGGGGGTCGGACACCATATATTTT. The chain joins TRBV6-1 to TRBJ1-3, with D tentatively TRBD1 (5 bases). V was shortened by 6 bases and J by 8 bases, with 14 bases between the two germline ends. Germline CDR1 and CDR2: MNHNS and SASEGT. The CDR3 has 13 amino acids.

The chain recombines TRBV2 with TRBJ1-4; TRBD1 aligns across 8 bases. Germline CDR1 reads SNHLY; CDR2 reads FYNNEI. The CDR3 runs to 15 residues. V trimming: 5 bases; J trimming: 0 bases; junction bases outside the gene matches: 2. The CDR3 region is CASSIQGATNEKLFF. The CDR3 nucleotides read TGTGCCAGCAGTATACAGGGGGCAACTAATGAAAAACTGTTTTTT.

The sample holds a few counts of this clone. The gene calls are TRBV6-1 and TRBJ2-1; the D is unclear. Looked up from germline, CDR1 is MNHNS and CDR2 is SASEGT. The CDR3 consists of 12 residues. V was shortened by 3 bases and J by 6 bases, with 6 bases between the two germline ends. CDR3: CASSDVRNEQFF. The CDR3 bases are TGTGCCAGCAGTGACGTTCGCAATGAGCAGTTCTTC.

This clone was seen a few times. The rearrangement joins TRBV28 to TRBJ2-7; 10 bases align to TRBD2. After removal of 8 bases from V and 2 bases from J, the junction contained 27 bases not matched to a gene. CDR3 length: 21 residues. Looked up from germline, CDR1 is MDHEN and CDR2 is SYDVKM. Written as DNA, the CDR3 is TGTGCCAGCGCAACCGGGACAGGTATACTTTTAGCGGGGGGCACACCCTACGAGCAGTACTTC. Its protein product is CASATGTGILLAGGTPYEQYF.

This rearrangement joins TRBV2 to TRBJ1-2; 11 bases agree with TRBD1. Germline V gene lookup returns CDR1 SNHLY and CDR2 FYNNEI. Trimming took 7 bases from V and 2 from J; bases not matched to a gene: 3. The CDR3 is 14 residues long. As DNA, the CDR3 is TGTGCCAGCACTGGGACAGGGGGAAACTATGGCTACACCTTC. As protein: CASTGTGGNYGYTF.

This chain uses TRBV6-1 with TRBJ1-3; 11 nucleotides agree with TRBD1. Germline trimming cut 4 bases from V and 2 bases from J; bases unmatched to any gene: 7. The length of the CDR3 is 17 residues. Germline CDR1 is MNHNS and CDR2 is SASEGT. The CDR3 DNA sequence: TGTGCCAGCAGTGGGGGACAGGGGGAAGTCGCTGGAAACACCATATATTTT. As protein: CASSGGQGEVAGNTIYF.